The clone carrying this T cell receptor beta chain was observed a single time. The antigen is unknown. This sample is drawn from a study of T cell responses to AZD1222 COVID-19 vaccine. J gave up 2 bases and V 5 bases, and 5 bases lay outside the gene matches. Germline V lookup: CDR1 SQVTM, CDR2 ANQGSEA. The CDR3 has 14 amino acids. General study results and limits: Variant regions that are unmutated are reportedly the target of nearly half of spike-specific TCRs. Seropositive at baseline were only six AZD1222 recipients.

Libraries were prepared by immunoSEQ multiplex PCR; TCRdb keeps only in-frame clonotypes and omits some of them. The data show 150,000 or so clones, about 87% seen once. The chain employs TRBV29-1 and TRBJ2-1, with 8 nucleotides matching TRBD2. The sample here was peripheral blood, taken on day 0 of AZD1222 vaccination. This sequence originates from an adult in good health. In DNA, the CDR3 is TGCAGCGTTCATAGCGGGATCGCCTACAATGAGCAGTTCTTC. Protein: CSVHSGIAYNEQFF.